This T cell receptor (beta chain) appears in the sequencing data of a study of breast tumors, draining lymph nodes, adjacent tissues. Study-wide results and caveats: Luminal-like breast cancer showed significantly higher tumor–nontumor repertoire similarity than basal-like. Findings are consistent with lymph node origin and intratumoral expansion of most tumor T cells. Tumor repertoires ranked between lymph nodes and nontumor tissue in diversity, with V and J gene preferences. Data only fit, rather than demonstrated, lymph node origin of most tumor T cells.

Between the trimmed V and J ends, which lost 3 bases and 5 bases, there was a span of 7 bases. The CDR3 runs to 12 residues. Germline values: CDR1 ENHRY, CDR2 SYGVKD. TCRdb analysed the multiplex PCR reads with MiXCR anew, one entry per CDR3 protein. The data show about 12,000 distinct CDR3 sequences, with approximately 35% seen just once and less than 15% held by the top ten. This clonotype has just a few counts. Its matching antigen is unknown. The sequenced sample was breast tumor tissue. The chain uses TRBV10-3 and TRBJ1-1; D call uncertain. This sequence was found in a female donor with breast cancer. Some clones in this sample may be carry-over from other donors' samples. CDR3 loop: CAISDKGTEAFF. Here the CDR3 DNA reads TGTGCCATCAGTGATAAGGGAACTGAAGCTTTCTTT.